This TCR beta chain was documented in a study of T cell repertoires in cytomegalovirus infection. Findings and limits, study-wide: In two of eight donors, the top clonotype was HLA-C-restricted CMV-specific. Using cumulative public TCR beta family frequency, the authors identified those who carried CMV together with the relevant HLA.

The CDR3 runs to 15 residues. Germline V gene data show CDR1 as MNHNY and CDR2 as SVGAGI (reference sequence). V gave up 0 bases and J gave up 0 bases, with 6 bases separating them. Many counts were recorded for this clonotype. Its antigen is currently unknown. A single record per CDR3 protein comes from TCRdb applying MiXCR to the reads. The sample lists approximately 1,000,000 distinct CDR3 sequences, 30% to 40% occurring once. Sample: cultured CD8+ T cells from PBMCs, taken from culture after CMV antigen stimulation. This chain connects TRBV6-6 to TRBJ2-1, with D unclear. The source is a human donor in good health (CMV status not recorded). Some clones in this sample may be carry-over from other donors' samples. The CDR3 DNA reads as TGTGCCAGCAGTTACTCGAAGAGCTCCTACAATGAGCAGTTCTTC. This translates into CASSYSKSSYNEQFF.